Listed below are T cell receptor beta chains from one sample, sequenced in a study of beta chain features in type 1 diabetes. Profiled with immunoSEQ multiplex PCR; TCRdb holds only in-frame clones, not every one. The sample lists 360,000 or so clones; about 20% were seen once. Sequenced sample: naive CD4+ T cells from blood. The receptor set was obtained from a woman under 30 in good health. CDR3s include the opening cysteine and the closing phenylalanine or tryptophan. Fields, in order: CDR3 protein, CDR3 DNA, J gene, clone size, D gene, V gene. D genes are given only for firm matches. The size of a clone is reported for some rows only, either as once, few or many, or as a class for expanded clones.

CASSWADRGGTEAFF,TGTGCCAGCAGCTGGGCGGACAGGGGGGGCACTGAAGCTTTCTTT,TRBJ1-1,few,TRBD1,TRBV5-6
CSVSTSGRTDTQYF,TGCAGCGTATCGACTAGCGGTCGCACAGATACGCAGTATTTT,TRBJ2-3,-,TRBD2,TRBV29-1
CASNSGLAGTYNEQFF,TGTGCCAGCAACTCCGGACTAGCGGGGACCTACAATGAGCAGTTCTTC,TRBJ2-1,-,TRBD2,TRBV7-9
CASSLRALSGTGGNIQYF,TGTGCCAGCAGCTTAAGGGCGCTATCCGGGACAGGGGGCAACATTCAGTACTTC,TRBJ2-4,-,TRBD1,TRBV7-8
CASSAYLNEQFF,TGTGCCAGCAGTGCATACTTAAATGAGCAGTTCTTC,TRBJ2-1,-,-,TRBV6-1
CASSSRIPGLAGVGEQYF,TGTGCCAGCAGCTCAAGAATCCCGGGACTAGCGGGAGTAGGCGAGCAGTACTTC,TRBJ2-7,-,TRBD2,TRBV7-6
CTSSRQLEGGYTF,TGCACCAGCAGCAGGCAGCTTGAGGGAGGCTACACCTTC,TRBJ1-2,few,-,TRBV1
CASSLRTSGIYEQYF,TGTGCCAGCAGTCTCAGGACTAGCGGGATCTACGAGCAGTACTTC,TRBJ2-7,few,TRBD2,TRBV5-4
CAWSGKGAGNEKLFF,TGTGCCTGGAGTGGAAAGGGAGCGGGTAATGAAAAACTGTTTTTT,TRBJ1-4,few,-,TRBV30
CACALAGGQTQYF,TGTGCCTGCGCGCTAGCGGGGGGACAGACCCAGTACTTC,TRBJ2-5,-,TRBD2,TRBV30
CAWGGLADLLYF,TGTGCCTGGGGGGGACTAGCGGACCTGTTGTACTTC,TRBJ2-7,-,TRBD2,TRBV30
CASSDDRGQGYTF,TGTGCCAGCAGTGACGATAGGGGCCAAGGCTACACCTTC,TRBJ1-2,-,-,TRBV2
CASSSSGRAGANVLTF,TGTGCCAGCAGCTCAAGCGGGAGAGCGGGGGCCAACGTCCTGACTTTC,TRBJ2-6,-,-,TRBV21-1
CSVSPGLAVTYNEQFF,TGCAGCGTTTCTCCGGGACTAGCGGTAACCTACAATGAGCAGTTCTTC,TRBJ2-1,-,TRBD2,TRBV29-1
CASSPIVAFRGGGNNEQFF,TGTGCCAGCTCACCAATAGTCGCTTTTAGAGGAGGTGGTAACAATGAGCAGTTCTTC,TRBJ2-1,-,-,TRBV18
CASGAGGNQPQHF,TGTGCCAGCGGCGCAGGGGGCAATCAGCCCCAGCATTTT,TRBJ1-5,few,-,TRBV7-8
CASSSKNGKLFF,TGTGCCAGCAGCTCCAAGAACGGAAAACTGTTTTTT,TRBJ1-4,few,-,TRBV5-6